This passage covers 24 T cell receptor beta chains from one sample sequenced in a study of vaccination and CD4 T cells after COVID-19. Which antigens these TCRs recognize remains unknown. Specified treatment: approximately 10-day PBMC culture with coronavirus spike peptide pools or control peptides (ViraFEST assay). The Oncomine TCR Beta short-read assay generated sequence data from the DNA of cultured CD4+ T cells. TCRdb re-analysed the PCR reads in MiXCR, keeping a single row per CDR3 protein. The profile covers more than 9,000 distinct CDR3 sequences, with roughly three quarters appearing a single time and approximately 11% taken by the ten largest. Sequencing used CD4+ T cells from blood, cultured in vitro. These receptors came from a human donor who had recovered from COVID-19.

The chain joins TRBV19 to TRBJ1-2; D gene unclear. Germline V CDR1 and CDR2: LNHDA, SQIVND (reference sequence). Trimming removed 5 bases from V and 4 bases from J, with 17 bases in between. The CDR3 runs to 15 residues. The CDR3 region has the DNA TGTGCCAGTAGTGCAACCGGACCCGTCTCCTATGGCTACACCTTC. Translating it yields CASSATGPVSYGYTF.

The V call is TRBV6-1, the J call TRBJ2-1, with TRBD1 matching 7 bases. The CDR3 has 16 amino acids. In germline, CDR1 is MNHNS, CDR2 SASEGT. The V and J ends lost 5 bases and 3 bases, in that order; junction bases with no gene match: 10. The CDR3 nucleotides read TGTGCCAGCAGTCCGGCCCCCGACAGGGTCTACAATGAGCAGTTCTTC. As protein: CASSPAPDRVYNEQFF.

J is TRBJ2-1 and V is TRBV18; TRBD1 matches at 9 bases. Trimming cost V 3 bases and J 6 bases; bases outside gene matches: 6. Germline loops: CDR1 KGHSH, CDR2 LQKENI. The CDR3 is 15 residues long. CDR3 sequence (DNA): TGTGCCAGCTCACCGGGACAGGGAACGCGCAATGAGCAGTTCTTC. This translates into CASSPGQGTRNEQFF. Full variable domain (rest looked up from reference TRBV18 and TRBJ2-1): NAGVMQNPRHLVRRRGQEARLRCSPMKGHSHVYWYRQLPEEGLKFMVYLQKENIIDESGMPKERFSAEFPKEGPSILRIQQVVRGDSAAYFCASSPGQGTRNEQFFGPGTRLTVL.

J is TRBJ1-6 and V is TRBV20-1; TRBD1 matches 7 bases. This CDR3 has 12 residues. V shed 6 bases, J shed 9 bases, and the junction held 5 bases outside the gene matches. Germline V gene data show CDR1 as DFQATT and CDR2 as SNEGSKA (reference sequence). The CDR3 region has the DNA TGCAGTGCAACGACAGGGATTTCACCCCTCCACTTT. Translating gives CSATTGISPLHF.

This chain uses TRBV9 with TRBJ1-2; D is possibly TRBD1 (5 bases). This CDR3 has 17 amino acids. Germline CDR1 reads SGDLS; CDR2 reads YYNGEE. The V end was cut by 0 bases, the J end by 8 bases, with 23 bases between. The CDR3 spells CASSVGTGFSVMEGYTF. The CDR3 DNA reads TGTGCCAGCAGCGTAGGAACAGGATTTTCCGTTATGGAGGGCTACACCTTC.

The chain employs TRBV6-1 and TRBJ1-1; no firm D call. V lost 6 bases and J lost 4, with 15 bases in between. The CDR3 is 14 residues long. The germline V gene encodes CDR1 MNHNS and CDR2 SASEGT. The CDR3: CASSPVPAGTEAFF. The CDR3 DNA sequence: TGTGCCAGCAGCCCAGTACCCGCTGGCACTGAAGCTTTCTTT.

This clonotype was seen a single time. V is TRBV20-1 and J is TRBJ1-3; D is undetermined. With 4 bases removed from V and 2 bases from J, the gap between germline ends came to 15 bases. Germline loops: CDR1 DFQATT, CDR2 SNEGSKA (reference sequence). This CDR3 has 15 residues. The CDR3 DNA reads as TGCAGTGCTAAAAAAACGGGTACCCCTGGAAACACCATATATTTT. As protein: CSAKKTGTPGNTIYF.

The V and J genes are TRBV19 and TRBJ1-1; 7 nucleotides align to TRBD1. Trimming removed 8 bases from V and 4 bases from J; junction bases left unmatched: 10. Germline CDR1 is LNHDA and CDR2 is SQIVND (reference sequence). CDR3 length equals 14 residues. CDR3 DNA: TGTGCCAGTGAGGCAGGGGGTACGGGCACTGAAGCTTTCTTT. Translation gives CASEAGGTGTEAFF.

Comment on this clonotype: The junction departs from germline at one end; a sequencing error may be responsible. The gene calls are TRBV7-9 and TRBJ1-2, with 9 bases aligning to TRBD1. The CDR3 has 16 amino acids. The V gene's germline CDR1 is SEHNR and CDR2 FQNEAQ (reference sequence). The CDR3, as DNA: TGTGCCAGCAGCGTAGCCGGCCAACAGGGGGCCTATGGCTACACCTTC. Translated: CASSVAGQQGAYGYTF.

The chain has TRBV6-1 and TRBJ2-7; the match to TRBD1 covers 7 bases. The germline V gene has CDR1 MNHNS and CDR2 SASEGT. The CDR3 has 16 amino acids. V shed 5 bases and J 3 bases; nucleotides not matched to a gene: 13. CDR3 residues: CASSRRSGQGVYEQYF. The CDR3 nucleotides are TGTGCCAGCAGTCGACGAAGCGGCCAGGGGGTCTACGAGCAGTACTTC.

This chain connects TRBV20-1 to TRBJ1-1, with D possibly TRBD1 on 5 matching bases. CDR1 and CDR2 from the germline V gene are DFQATT and SNEGSKA (reference sequence). This CDR3 spans 13 amino acids. V was pared by 2 bases and J by 2 bases, with 9 bases between. DNA for the CDR3: TGCAGTGCTAGACAGGGCGGCAACACTGAAGCTTTCTTT. Translating gives CSARQGGNTEAFF.

This chain links TRBV12-5 with TRBJ2-3, with D perhaps matching TRBD2 (6 bases). This CDR3 is built from 16 residues. Germline V gives CDR1 LGHNT, CDR2 FRNRAP. Deletions cut 0 bases from V and 0 bases from J, with 10 bases between. The CDR3 DNA is TGTGCTAGTGGTTTGGTTCTGGGGGGAAGCACAGATACGCAGTATTTT. Protein: CASGLVLGGSTDTQYF.

This clonotype has just one count. The V and J genes are TRBV6-5 and TRBJ2-2; TRBD1 aligns across 7 bases. Looked up from germline, CDR1 is MNHEY and CDR2 is SVGAGI. V dropped 2 bases and J dropped 2; count of bases not matched to a gene: 11. The CDR3 is made up of 18 amino acids. CDR3 amino acids: CASSYVDDRDANTGELFF. The CDR3 nucleotides read TGTGCCAGCAGTTACGTAGATGACAGGGATGCCAACACCGGGGAGCTGTTTTTT.

The J gene is TRBJ2-7, the V gene TRBV6-2 or TRBV6-3; TRBD1 might be the D (6 bases). V was clipped by 1 base and J by 5 bases, with 12 bases between them. Germline V gene sequence: CDR1 MNHEY, CDR2 SVGEGT. The CDR3 is 14 amino acids. CDR3 nucleotides: TGTGCCAGCAGTTACTTAAACAGGGCGGACGAGCAGTACTTC. Its protein product is CASSYLNRADEQYF.

The chain joins TRBV6-1 to TRBJ2-3, with 13 bases identical to TRBD2. Germline V gene sequence: CDR1 MNHNS, CDR2 SASEGT. The ends lost 3 bases at V and 4 bases at J; junction bases unmatched: 1. This CDR3 spans 15 amino acids. CDR3 sequence reads: CASSEGLAGSDTQYF. DNA for the CDR3: TGTGCCAGCAGTGAGGGACTAGCGGGGTCAGATACGCAGTATTTT.

The V call is TRBV7-8, the J call TRBJ1-3; D is undetermined. The CDR3 is 12 amino acids. CDR1 is SGHVS and CDR2 is FQNEAQ in the germline V gene. Trimming pared 2 bases from V and 6 bases from J, leaving 5 bases between. CDR3 protein: CASSLSQNTIYF. The CDR3 DNA follows: TGTGCCAGCAGCTTAAGCCAAAACACCATATATTTT.

The J gene is TRBJ1-3, the V gene TRBV6-5, with 8 nucleotides matching TRBD1. V dropped 2 bases and J dropped 7; count of bases not matched to a gene: 7. Per the germline V gene, CDR1 is MNHEY and CDR2 is SVGAGI. This CDR3 region has 15 residues. In DNA, the CDR3 is TGTGCCAGCAGTTACGGGACAGGAAGAGGGAACACCATATATTTT. Protein: CASSYGTGRGNTIYF.

CDR3 nucleotides: TGCAGTGCTTCCCTAGGACTAGCGCGCACAGATACGCAGTATTTT. The encoded protein is CSASLGLARTDTQYF. The J gene is TRBJ2-3, the V gene TRBV20-1; TRBD2 matches at 9 bases. Germline CDR1 and CDR2: DFQATT and SNEGSKA (reference sequence). The V segment lost 5 bases and the J segment 1 base; nucleotides outside the gene matches: 7. This CDR3 region has 15 residues.

The chain is built from TRBV19 and TRBJ2-1; 10 nucleotides line up with TRBD2. The V segment lost 6 bases and the J segment 0 bases; nucleotides outside the gene matches: 8. The CDR3 runs 17 residues. CDR1 LNHDA and CDR2 SQIVND come from the germline V gene (reference sequence). CDR3 region: CASRRLAGGRSYNEQFF. The CDR3 region has the DNA TGTGCCAGTAGAAGGTTAGCGGGGGGCCGCTCCTACAATGAGCAGTTCTTC.

The chain joins TRBV2 to TRBJ2-3, with D perhaps TRBD2 (5 bases). Germline V CDR1 and CDR2: SNHLY, FYNNEI. The CDR3 runs 13 residues. Trimming pared 3 bases from V and 2 bases from J, leaving 6 bases between. Here the CDR3 reads CASSDGVTDTQYF. For the CDR3, the DNA is TGTGCCAGCAGTGACGGGGTCACAGATACGCAGTATTTT.

V gene TRBV12-3 or TRBV12-4 combines with J gene TRBJ1-5; D remains ambiguous. This CDR3 is built from 14 residues. V gave up 0 bases and J gave up 6 bases, with 9 bases separating them. CDR3 residues: CASSLATYVQPQHF. As DNA, the CDR3 is TGTGCCAGCAGTTTAGCAACCTACGTTCAGCCCCAGCATTTT.

V is TRBV15 and J is TRBJ1-2; the match to TRBD1 covers 7 bases. The CDR3 runs to 15 residues. The germline V gene has CDR1 LNHNV and CDR2 YYDKDF (reference sequence). The V gene end was trimmed by 6 bases and the J gene end by 1 base; junction bases not matched to a gene: 8. CDR3 sequence reads: CATSPQGGSNYGYTF. In DNA form, the CDR3 reads TGTGCCACCAGTCCGCAGGGGGGGAGTAACTATGGCTACACCTTC.

The chain uses TRBV20-1 and TRBJ2-2, with D perhaps matching TRBD2 (6 bases). Per germline, CDR1 DFQATT and CDR2 SNEGSKA (reference sequence). V lost 0 bases, J lost 3 bases, and 17 bases lay in between. The CDR3 contains 17 residues. The DNA for the CDR3 is TGCAGTGCTAGAGATTACCGCGCCGGGAGTTACACCGGGGAGCTGTTTTTT. Residues: CSARDYRAGSYTGELFF.

The chain links TRBV12-3 or TRBV12-4 to TRBJ2-1, with 7 bases aligning to TRBD1. The CDR3 has 13 residues. V dropped 8 bases and J dropped 3; count of bases not matched to a gene: 4. CDR3 coding DNA: TGTGCCAGCTCGGGACAGAACTACAATGAGCAGTTCTTC. This gives the protein CASSGQNYNEQFF.